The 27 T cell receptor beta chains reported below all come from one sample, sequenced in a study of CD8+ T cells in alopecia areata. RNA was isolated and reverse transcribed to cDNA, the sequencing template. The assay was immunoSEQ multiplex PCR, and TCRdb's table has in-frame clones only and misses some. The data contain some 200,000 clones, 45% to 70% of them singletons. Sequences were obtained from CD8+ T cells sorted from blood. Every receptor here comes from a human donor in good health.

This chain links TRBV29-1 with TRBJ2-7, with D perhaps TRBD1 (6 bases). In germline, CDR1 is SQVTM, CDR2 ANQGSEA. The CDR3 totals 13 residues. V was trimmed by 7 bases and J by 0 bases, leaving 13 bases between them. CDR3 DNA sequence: TGCAGCGCCCGGCAGGGGACCTCCTACGAGCAGTACTTC. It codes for CSARQGTSYEQYF.

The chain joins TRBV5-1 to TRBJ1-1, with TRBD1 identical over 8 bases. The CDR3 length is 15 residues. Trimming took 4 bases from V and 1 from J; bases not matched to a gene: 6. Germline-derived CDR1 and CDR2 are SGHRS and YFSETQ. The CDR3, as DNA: TGCGCCAGCAGCCCGGGCAGGGGGCCGAACACTGAAGCTTTCTTT. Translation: CASSPGRGPNTEAFF.

The CDR3 spells CASSRDRDYGYTF. The CDR3 DNA reads TGTGCCAGCAGTCGGGACCGCGACTATGGCTACACCTTC. The rearrangement links TRBV25-1 to TRBJ1-2; a weak D match, TRBD1 (5 bases). Deletions cut 5 bases from V and 3 bases from J, with 10 bases between. From germline, CDR1 is MGHDK and CDR2 SYGVNS. CDR3 length: 13 residues.

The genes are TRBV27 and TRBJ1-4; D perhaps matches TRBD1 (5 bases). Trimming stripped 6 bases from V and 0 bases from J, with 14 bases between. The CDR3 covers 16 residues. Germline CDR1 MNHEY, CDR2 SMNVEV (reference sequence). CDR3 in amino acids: CASRSQAGATNEKLFF. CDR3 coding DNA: TGTGCCAGCAGATCCCAGGCGGGGGCAACTAATGAAAAACTGTTTTTT.

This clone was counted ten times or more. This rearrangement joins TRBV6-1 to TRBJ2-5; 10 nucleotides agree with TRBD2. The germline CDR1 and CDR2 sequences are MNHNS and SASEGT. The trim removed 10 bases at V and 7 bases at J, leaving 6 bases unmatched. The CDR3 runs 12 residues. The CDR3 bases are TGTGCCACTACTAGCGGGGAGGGGACCCAGTACTTC. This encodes CATTSGEGTQYF.

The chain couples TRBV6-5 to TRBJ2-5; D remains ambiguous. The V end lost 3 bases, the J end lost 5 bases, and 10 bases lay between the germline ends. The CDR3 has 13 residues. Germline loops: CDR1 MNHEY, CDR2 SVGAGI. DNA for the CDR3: TGTGCCAGCAGTTATGGGGTGATGGAGACCCAGTACTTC. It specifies CASSYGVMETQYF.

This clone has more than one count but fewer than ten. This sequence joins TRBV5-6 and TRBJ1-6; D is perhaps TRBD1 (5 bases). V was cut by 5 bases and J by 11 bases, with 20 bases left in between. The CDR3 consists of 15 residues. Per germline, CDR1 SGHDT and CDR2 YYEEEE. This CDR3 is CASSRDGIISAPLHF. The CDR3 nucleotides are TGTGCCAGCAGTCGGGACGGTATCATCTCGGCACCCCTCCACTTT. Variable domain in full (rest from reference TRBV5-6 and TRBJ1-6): DAGVTQSPTHLIKTRGQQVTLRCSPKSGHDTVSWYQQALGQGPQFIFQYYEEEERQRGNFPDRFSGHQFPNYSSELNVNALLLGDSALYLCASSRDGIISAPLHFGNGTRLTVT.

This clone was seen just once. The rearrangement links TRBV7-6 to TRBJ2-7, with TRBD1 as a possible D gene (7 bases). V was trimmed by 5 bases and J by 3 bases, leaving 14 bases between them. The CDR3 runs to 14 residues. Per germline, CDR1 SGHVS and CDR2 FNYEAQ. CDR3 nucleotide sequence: TGTGCCAGCAGCCCCCAGGGGGGCATCTACGAGCAGTACTTC. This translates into CASSPQGGIYEQYF.

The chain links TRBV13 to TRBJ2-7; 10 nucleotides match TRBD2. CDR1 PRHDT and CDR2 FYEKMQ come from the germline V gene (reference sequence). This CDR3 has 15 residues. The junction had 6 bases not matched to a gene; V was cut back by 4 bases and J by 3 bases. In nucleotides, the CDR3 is TGTGCCAGCAGCTGGGCTAGCGGGGGAATCTACGAGCAGTACTTC. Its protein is CASSWASGGIYEQYF.

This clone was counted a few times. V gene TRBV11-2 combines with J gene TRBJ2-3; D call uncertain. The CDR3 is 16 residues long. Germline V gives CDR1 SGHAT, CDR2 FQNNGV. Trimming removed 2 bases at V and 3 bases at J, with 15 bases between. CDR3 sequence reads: CASSLPPKIGTDTQYF. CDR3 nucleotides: TGTGCCAGCAGCTTACCGCCTAAGATCGGAACAGATACGCAGTATTTT.

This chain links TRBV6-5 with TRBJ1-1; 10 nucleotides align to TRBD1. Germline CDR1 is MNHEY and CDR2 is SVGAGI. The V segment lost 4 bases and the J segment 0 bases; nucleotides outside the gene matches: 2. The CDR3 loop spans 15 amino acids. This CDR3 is CASSSGQGVNTEAFF. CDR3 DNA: TGTGCCAGCAGTTCCGGACAGGGGGTGAACACTGAAGCTTTCTTT.

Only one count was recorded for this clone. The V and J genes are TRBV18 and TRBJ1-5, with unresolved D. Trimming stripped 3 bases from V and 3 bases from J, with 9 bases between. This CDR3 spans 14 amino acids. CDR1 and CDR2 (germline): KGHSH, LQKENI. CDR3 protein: CASSPGSDNQPQHF. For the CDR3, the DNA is TGTGCCAGCTCACCGGGGTCGGACAATCAGCCCCAGCATTTT.

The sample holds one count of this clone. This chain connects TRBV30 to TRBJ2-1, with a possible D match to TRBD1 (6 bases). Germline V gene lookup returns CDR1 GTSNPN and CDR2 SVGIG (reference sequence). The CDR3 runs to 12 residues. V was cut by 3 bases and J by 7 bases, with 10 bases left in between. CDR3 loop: CAWREQGNEQFF. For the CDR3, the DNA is TGTGCCTGGAGGGAGCAGGGGAATGAGCAGTTCTTC.

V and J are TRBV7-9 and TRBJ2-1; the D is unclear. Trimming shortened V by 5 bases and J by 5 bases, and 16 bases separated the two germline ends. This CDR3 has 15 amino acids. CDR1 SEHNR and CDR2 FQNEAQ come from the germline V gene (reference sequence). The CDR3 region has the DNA TGTGCCAGCAGCCCTACCGTTTACGACAACAATGAGCAGTTCTTC. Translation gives CASSPTVYDNNEQFF.

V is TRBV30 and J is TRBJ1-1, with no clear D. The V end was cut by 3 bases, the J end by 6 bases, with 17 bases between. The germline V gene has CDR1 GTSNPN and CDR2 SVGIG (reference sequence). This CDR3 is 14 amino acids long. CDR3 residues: CAWSPGPKPAEAFF. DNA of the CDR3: TGTGCCTGGAGCCCAGGACCGAAACCAGCTGAAGCTTTCTTT.

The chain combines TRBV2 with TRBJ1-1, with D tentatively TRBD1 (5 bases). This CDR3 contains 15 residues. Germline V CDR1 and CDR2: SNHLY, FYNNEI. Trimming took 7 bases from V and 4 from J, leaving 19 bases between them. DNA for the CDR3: TGTGCCAGCACCGAGCCGCTGGGAGGGGCCACTGAAGCTTTCTTT. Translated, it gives CASTEPLGGATEAFF.

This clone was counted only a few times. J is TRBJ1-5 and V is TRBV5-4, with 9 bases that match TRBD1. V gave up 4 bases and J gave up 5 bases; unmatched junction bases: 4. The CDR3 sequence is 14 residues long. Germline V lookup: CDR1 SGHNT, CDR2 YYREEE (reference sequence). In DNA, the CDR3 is TGTGCCAGCAGCACACAGGGGGCACATCAGCCCCAGCATTTT. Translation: CASSTQGAHQPQHF.

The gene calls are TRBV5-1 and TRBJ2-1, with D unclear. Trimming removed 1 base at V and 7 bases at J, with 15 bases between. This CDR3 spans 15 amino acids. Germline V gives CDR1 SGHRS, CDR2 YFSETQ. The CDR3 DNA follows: TGCGCCAGCAGCTTGAAGGCGCCTGGGGTTAATGAGCAGTTCTTC. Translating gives CASSLKAPGVNEQFF.

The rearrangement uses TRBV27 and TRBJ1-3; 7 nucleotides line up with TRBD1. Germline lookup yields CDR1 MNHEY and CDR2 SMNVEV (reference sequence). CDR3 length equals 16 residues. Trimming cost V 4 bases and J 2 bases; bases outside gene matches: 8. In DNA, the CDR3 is TGTGCCAGCAGTTCCAAACAGGGGATCCCTGGAAACACCATATATTTT. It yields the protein CASSSKQGIPGNTIYF.

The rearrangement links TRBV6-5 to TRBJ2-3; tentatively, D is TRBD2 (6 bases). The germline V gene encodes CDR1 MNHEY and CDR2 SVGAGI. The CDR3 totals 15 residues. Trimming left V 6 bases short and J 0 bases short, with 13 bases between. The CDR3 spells CASSRMRGSTDTQYF. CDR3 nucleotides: TGTGCCAGCAGCCGCATGCGGGGCAGCACAGATACGCAGTATTTT.

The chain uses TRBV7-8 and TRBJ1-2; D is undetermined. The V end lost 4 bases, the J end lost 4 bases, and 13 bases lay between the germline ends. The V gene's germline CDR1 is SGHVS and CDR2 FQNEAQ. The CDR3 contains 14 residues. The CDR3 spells CASSSHPSRYGYTF. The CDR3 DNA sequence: TGTGCCAGCAGCTCTCACCCGAGTCGCTATGGCTACACCTTC. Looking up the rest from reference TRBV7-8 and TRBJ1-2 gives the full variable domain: GAGVSQSPRYKVAKRGQDVALRCDPISGHVSLFWYQQALGQGPEFLTYFQNEAQLDKSGLPSDRFFAERPEGSVSTLKIQRTQQEDSAVYLCASSSHPSRYGYTFGSGTRLTVV.

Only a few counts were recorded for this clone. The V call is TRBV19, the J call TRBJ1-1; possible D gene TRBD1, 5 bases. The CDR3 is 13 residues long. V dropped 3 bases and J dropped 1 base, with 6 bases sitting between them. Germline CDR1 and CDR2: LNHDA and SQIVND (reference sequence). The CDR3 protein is CASSMGQNTEAFF. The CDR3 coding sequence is TGTGCCAGTAGTATGGGGCAGAACACTGAAGCTTTCTTT.

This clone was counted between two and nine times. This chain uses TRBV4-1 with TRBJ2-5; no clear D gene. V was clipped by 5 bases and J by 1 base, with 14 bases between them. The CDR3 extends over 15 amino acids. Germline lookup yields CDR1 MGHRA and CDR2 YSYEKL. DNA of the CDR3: TGCGCCAGCAGCGCCACTTGGGGTCTCCAAGAGACCCAGTACTTC. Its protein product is CASSATWGLQETQYF.

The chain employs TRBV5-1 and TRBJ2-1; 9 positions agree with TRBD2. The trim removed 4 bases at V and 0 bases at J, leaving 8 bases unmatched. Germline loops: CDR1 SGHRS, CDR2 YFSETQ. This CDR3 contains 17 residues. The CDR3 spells CASSRGGGAYSYNEQFF. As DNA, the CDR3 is TGCGCCAGCAGCCGTGGCGGGGGGGCTTACTCCTACAATGAGCAGTTCTTC. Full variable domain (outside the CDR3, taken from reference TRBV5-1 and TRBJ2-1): KAGVTQTPRYLIKTRGQQVTLSCSPISGHRSVSWYQQTPGQGLQFLFEYFSETQRNKGNFPGRFSGRQFSNSRSEMNVSTLELGDSALYLCASSRGGGAYSYNEQFFGPGTRLTVL.

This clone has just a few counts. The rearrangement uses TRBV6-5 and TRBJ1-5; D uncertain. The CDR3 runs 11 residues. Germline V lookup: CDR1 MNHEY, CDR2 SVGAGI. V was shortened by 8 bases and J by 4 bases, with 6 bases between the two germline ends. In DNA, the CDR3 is TGTGCCAGCGGGCCAAATCAGCCCCAGCATTTT. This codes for CASGPNQPQHF.

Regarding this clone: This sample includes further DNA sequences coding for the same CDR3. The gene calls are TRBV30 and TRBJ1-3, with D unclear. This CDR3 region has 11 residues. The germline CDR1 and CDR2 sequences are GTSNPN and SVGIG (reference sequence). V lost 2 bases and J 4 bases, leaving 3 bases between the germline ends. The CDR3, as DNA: TGTGCCTGGAGTCCAGGAAACACCATATATTTT. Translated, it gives CAWSPGNTIYF. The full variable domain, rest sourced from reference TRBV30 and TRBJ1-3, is SQTIHQWPATLVQPVGSPLSLECTVEGTSNPNLYWYRQAAGRGLQLLFYSVGIGQISSEVPQNLSASRPQDRQFILSSKKLLLSDSGFYLCAWSPGNTIYFGEGSWLTVV.

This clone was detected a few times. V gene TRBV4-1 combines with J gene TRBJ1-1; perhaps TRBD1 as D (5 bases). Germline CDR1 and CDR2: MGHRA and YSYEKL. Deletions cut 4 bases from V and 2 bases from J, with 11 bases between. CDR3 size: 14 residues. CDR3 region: CASSRVRDNTEAFF. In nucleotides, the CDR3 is TGCGCCAGCAGCCGCGTCAGGGATAACACTGAAGCTTTCTTT.